One sample yielded the 27 T cell receptor beta chains listed below, sequenced in a study of post-analysis software for immune sequencing data. Incorporated into the TCR beta cDNA libraries were unique molecular identifiers, which served to reduce PCR and sequencing biases. TCRdb called the PCR reads again in MiXCR, with one record for every CDR3 protein. Of roughly 430,000 distinct CDR3 sequences in the sample, 30% to 40% were seen once. These receptors are not linked to any known antigen. Points from the study as a whole: Patients showed TRBV5-6, TRBV5-1 and TRBV20-1 among a handful of TRBV segments more frequent than in controls.

The material sequenced was blood. The origin of the receptors is a girl aged 2-9 years with multiple sclerosis.

The V gene is TRBV10-2, the J gene TRBJ1-6; no clear D gene. This CDR3 spans 14 amino acids. The ends were cut back, 3 bases at V and 8 bases at J, with 11 bases in the middle. Germline assignment: CDR1 WSHSY and CDR2 SAAADI. Here the CDR3 reads CASSDYSRDSPLHF. The CDR3 DNA sequence: TGCGCCAGCAGTGATTACAGCCGAGATTCACCCCTCCACTTT.

This chain connects TRBV24-1 to TRBJ2-7, with D hard to call. The CDR3 is made up of 12 amino acids. The V gene lost 5 bases and the J gene lost 2 bases, with 6 bases spanning the gap. CDR1 is KGHDR and CDR2 is SFDVKD in the germline V gene. CDR3 coding DNA: TGTGCCACCAGTGGGTCTACCTACGAGCAGTACTTC. Amino acids: CATSGSTYEQYF.

This rearrangement joins TRBV29-1 to TRBJ1-5; a possible D gene is TRBD1 (5 bases). V lost 6 bases and J lost 0, with 15 bases in between. The germline V gene encodes CDR1 SQVTM and CDR2 ANQGSEA. The CDR3 length is 15 residues. For the CDR3, the DNA is TGCAGCGTGCAGGTAGAAGGACATAGCAATCAGCCCCAGCATTTT. Encoded protein: CSVQVEGHSNQPQHF.

The chain uses TRBV7-9 and TRBJ1-1; D is uncertain. Per germline, CDR1 SEHNR and CDR2 FQNEAQ (reference sequence). This CDR3 has 15 amino acids. The germline V and J ends were trimmed by 4 bases and 5 bases, with 17 bases remaining between them. The CDR3 region is CASSSTILFGTEAFF. As DNA, the CDR3 is TGTGCCAGCAGCTCAACCATACTGTTTGGTACTGAAGCTTTCTTT.

The chain recombines TRBV20-1 with TRBJ2-3; no clear D. Germline CDR1 reads DFQATT; CDR2 reads SNEGSKA (reference sequence). CDR3 length equals 13 residues. Trimming left V 3 bases short and J 2 bases short, with 9 bases between. The CDR3 DNA reads TGCAGTGCTAGTCCGGGTTCCACAGATACGCAGTATTTT. This translates into CSASPGSTDTQYF.

This clonotype was seen a handful of times. V usage is TRBV7-9 and J usage is TRBJ2-1; 10 nucleotides agree with TRBD2. The V gene's germline CDR1 is SEHNR and CDR2 FQNEAQ (reference sequence). Losses at the gene ends were 3 bases for V and 6 bases for J; bases not matched to a gene: 11. This CDR3 comprises 17 residues. CDR3 sequence (DNA): TGTGCCAGCAGCTTGGGGCCCGGGACTAGCGCTTTCAATGAGCAGTTCTTC. Protein: CASSLGPGTSAFNEQFF.

The chain links TRBV5-1 to TRBJ1-2; TRBD1 matches at 8 bases. The germline V gene has CDR1 SGHRS and CDR2 YFSETQ. The CDR3 sequence is 15 residues long. The V and J ends lost 4 bases and 3 bases, in that order; junction bases with no gene match: 8. CDR3 sequence reads: CASSPQDRVHYGYTF. Written as DNA, the CDR3 is TGCGCCAGCAGCCCGCAGGACAGGGTGCACTATGGCTACACCTTC.

This chain links TRBV6-1 with TRBJ1-5, with 7 bases matching TRBD1. The CDR3 consists of 18 residues. V trimming: 3 bases; J trimming: 2 bases; junction bases outside the gene matches: 13. Germline V CDR1 and CDR2: MNHNS, SASEGT. The CDR3 sequence: CASSDDRARSRGNQPQHF. The CDR3 DNA reads as TGTGCCAGCAGTGACGACAGGGCCCGATCGCGGGGCAATCAGCCCCAGCATTTT.

V and J are TRBV28 and TRBJ2-1; D is undetermined. Germline CDR1 reads MDHEN; CDR2 reads SYDVKM. This CDR3 is 12 amino acids long. Between the trimmed V and J ends, which lost 4 bases and 8 bases, there was a span of 9 bases. The chain's CDR3 is CASSSRTDEQFF. The CDR3 nucleotides are TGTGCCAGCAGTTCAAGGACCGATGAGCAGTTCTTC. Together with reference TRBV28 and TRBJ2-1, the CDR3 gives the full variable domain: DVKVTQSSRYLVKRTGEKVFLECVQDMDHENMFWYRQDPGLGLRLIYFSYDVKMKEKGDIPEGYSVSREKKERFSLILESASTNQTSMYLCASSSRTDEQFFGPGTRLTVL.

This clonotype showed up just a few times. This chain links TRBV29-1 with TRBJ2-2, with D perhaps TRBD1 (6 bases). Looked up from germline, CDR1 is SQVTM and CDR2 is ANQGSEA. Trimming removed 6 bases at V and 1 base at J, with 9 bases between. The CDR3 is 13 amino acids. CDR3 sequence reads: CSVDRRNTGELFF. In nucleotides, the CDR3 is TGCAGCGTCGACAGGAGGAACACCGGGGAGCTGTTTTTT.

This clonotype was detected a few times. Germline is not matched at one junction end, which may reflect a read error. This CDR3 reads CASSLSPDRNSPLHF. The DNA of the CDR3 is TGTGCTAGCAGCTTATCCCCGGACAGGAATTCACCCCTCCACTTT. This chain links TRBV7-7 with TRBJ1-6; 7 nucleotides agree with TRBD1. Germline assignment: CDR1 SSHAT and CDR2 FNYEAQ (reference sequence). The CDR3 spans 15 residues.

This clonotype was counted only a few times. A read error may explain this, as a much larger clone is one base away. The V call is TRBV12-3 or TRBV12-4, the J call TRBJ2-1; TRBD2 might be the D (6 bases). V gave up 1 base and J gave up 0 bases, with 7 bases separating them. This CDR3 contains 15 residues. CDR3 coding DNA: TGTGCCAGCAGTTTAGAGACTAGCTCCTACAATGAGCAGTTCTTC. The encoded protein is CASSLETSSYNEQFF.

This clonotype has only a few counts. The rearrangement links TRBV10-3 to TRBJ2-5; 7 bases map to TRBD2. Trimming removed 1 base from V and 3 bases from J; junction bases left unmatched: 5. The CDR3 is 15 amino acids. The germline gives CDR1 ENHRY, CDR2 SYGVKD. The CDR3, as DNA: TGTGCCATCAGTGAGTGGGCTAGCGGAGAAGAGACCCAGTACTTC. Translation gives CAISEWASGEETQYF.

This clonotype was counted many times. The rearrangement joins TRBV4-2 to TRBJ1-4; TRBD1 matches 8 bases. V lost 2 bases to trimming and J lost 8 bases; unmatched junction nucleotides: 1. The length of the CDR3 is 13 residues. Germline lookup yields CDR1 LGHNA and CDR2 YNFKEQ. CDR3 protein: CASSQTGGEKLFF. DNA of the CDR3: TGTGCCAGCAGCCAAACAGGGGGGGAAAAACTGTTTTTT.

This clonotype was detected many times. The rearrangement uses TRBV7-9 and TRBJ2-1; TRBD1 aligns across 8 bases. CDR3 length equals 16 residues. Germline trimming cut 4 bases from V and 8 bases from J; bases unmatched to any gene: 13. Germline CDR1 is SEHNR and CDR2 is FQNEAQ (reference sequence). The CDR3 DNA reads TGTGCCAGCAGCTCAGACCCCAGGGGGCGGTGGCATGAGCAGTTCTTC. Translated, it gives CASSSDPRGRWHEQFF.

The chain couples TRBV7-2 to TRBJ2-1, with D unclear. Germline values: CDR1 SGHTA, CDR2 FQGNSA. V was shortened by 5 bases and J by 6 bases, with 11 bases between the two germline ends. The CDR3 loop spans 13 amino acids. The CDR3 reads CASSLRTPNEQFF. In DNA form, the CDR3 reads TGTGCCAGCAGCCTTCGGACCCCCAATGAGCAGTTCTTC.

The chain is built from TRBV20-1 and TRBJ1-6; tentative D call: TRBD1 (6 bases). The germline gives CDR1 DFQATT, CDR2 SNEGSKA (reference sequence). Trimming left V 4 bases short and J 8 bases short, with 18 bases between. The CDR3 is 15 residues long. Here the CDR3 DNA reads TGCAGTGCTACTGATCTACAGGGTTATGATTCACCCCTCCACTTT. Encoded protein: CSATDLQGYDSPLHF.

The chain combines TRBV6-2 or TRBV6-3 with TRBJ2-5, with D maybe TRBD1 (5 bases). The CDR3 contains 18 residues. The V end was cut by 5 bases, the J end by 4 bases, with 26 bases between. CDR1 is MNHEY and CDR2 is SVGEGT in the germline V gene. CDR3 loop: CASSRRSTGAGNGETQYF. The CDR3, as DNA: TGTGCCAGCAGTCGCAGGAGTACTGGGGCAGGAAATGGAGAGACCCAGTACTTC.

The chain employs TRBV29-1 and TRBJ1-1, with TRBD1 matching 7 bases. Looked up from germline, CDR1 is SQVTM and CDR2 is ANQGSEA. The CDR3 sequence is 16 residues long. Unmatched junction bases numbered 16, after V lost 8 bases and J lost 1 base. The CDR3 here is CSIQGEMGSRNTEAFF. The CDR3 region has the DNA TGCAGCATCCAGGGGGAGATGGGGAGTAGGAACACTGAAGCTTTCTTT.

This clonotype has only a few counts. The rearrangement uses TRBV15 and TRBJ1-1; TRBD1 agrees at 7 bases. The CDR3 consists of 18 residues. Germline V gene lookup returns CDR1 LNHNV and CDR2 YYDKDF (reference sequence). With V trimmed by 1 base and J by 4 bases, 15 bases remained unmatched. Here the CDR3 DNA reads TGTGCCACCAGCAGAGGGGACAGTGGACCATTTTTAGGCACTGAAGCTTTCTTT. Its translation: CATSRGDSGPFLGTEAFF.

This clonotype was recorded a few times. This chain joins TRBV10-3 and TRBJ1-1, with D perhaps matching TRBD1 (6 bases). CDR3 length: 12 residues. Germline V CDR1 and CDR2: ENHRY, SYGVKD. Trimming shortened V by 10 bases and J by 1 base, and 10 bases separated the two germline ends. In DNA form, the CDR3 reads TGTGCCACGAACAGGGAGAACACTGAAGCTTTCTTT. Its protein is CATNRENTEAFF.

V is TRBV5-6 and J is TRBJ2-2, with 7 nucleotides matching TRBD2. The V segment lost 6 bases and the J segment 9 bases; nucleotides outside the gene matches: 11. The CDR3 extends over 14 amino acids. The germline V gene has CDR1 SGHDT and CDR2 YYEEEE. This chain's CDR3 is CASTVPGGGRELFF. DNA of the CDR3: TGTGCCAGCACCGTACCGGGGGGTGGCAGGGAGCTGTTTTTT.

The V gene is TRBV7-2, the J gene TRBJ1-2, with TRBD1 as a possible D gene (6 bases). Germline CDR1 is SGHTA and CDR2 is FQGNSA. V was shortened by 6 bases and J by 5 bases, with 13 bases between the two germline ends. This CDR3 spans 13 amino acids. This chain's CDR3 is CASRIHRVYGYTF. The CDR3 DNA reads as TGTGCCAGCAGGATCCACAGGGTATATGGCTACACCTTC.

V and J are TRBV6-5 and TRBJ1-1; D is unresolved. The CDR3 totals 13 residues. Germline loops: CDR1 MNHEY, CDR2 SVGAGI. The germline V and J ends were trimmed by 0 bases and 5 bases, with 7 bases remaining between them. In nucleotides, the CDR3 is TGTGCCAGCAGTTACTCAGGTGGTACTGAAGCTTTCTTT. It translates to CASSYSGGTEAFF.

The genes are TRBV29-1 and TRBJ1-1; no definite D call. CDR3 size: 12 residues. The V gene's germline CDR1 is SQVTM and CDR2 ANQGSEA. The ends were cut back, 7 bases at V and 1 base at J, with 10 bases in the middle. In DNA form, the CDR3 reads TGCAGCGGCCACAAGGGGAACACTGAAGCTTTCTTT. Its translation is CSGHKGNTEAFF.

This clonotype was seen more than once but under ten times. V gene TRBV7-8 combines with J gene TRBJ2-7; 10 bases align to TRBD2. Germline trimming cut 5 bases from V and 3 bases from J; bases unmatched to any gene: 7. Germline V lookup: CDR1 SGHVS, CDR2 FQNEAQ. The CDR3 loop spans 15 amino acids. CDR3 in amino acids: CASSRLAGVNYEQYF. The DNA of the CDR3 is TGTGCCAGCAGCCGGCTAGCGGGGGTTAACTACGAGCAGTACTTC.

This chain uses TRBV28 with TRBJ2-7; D gene unclear. CDR3 length: 17 residues. Germline CDR1 is MDHEN and CDR2 is SYDVKM. The V and J ends lost 2 bases and 0 bases respectively, with 17 bases between them. In DNA, the CDR3 is TGTGCCAGCAGTTTAGTAGGCAGGACCCTAACCTCCTACGAGCAGTACTTC. Translated, it gives CASSLVGRTLTSYEQYF.